The clone carrying this TCR beta chain was recorded a few times. What it binds is not known. Clinicians diagnosed patients from clinical symptoms, serum thyroxine and TRAb, thyroid ultrasound and orbital computed tomography. RNA transcripts gave rise to amplified TCR beta CDR3 regions. In the first-round RT-PCR of the TCR CDR3, the HTBI primer set was used. TCRdb re-analysed the multiplex PCR reads in MiXCR, keeping a single row per CDR3 protein. The table shows approximately 700,000 distinct CDR3 sequences, with just under 45% occurring only once. These data come from a study of T cells in Graves' hyperthyroidism and ophthalmopathy. Overall study results and limits: Most thyroid clonotypes expanded above 0.001 appeared in blood too. Ophthalmopathy stood apart from stable hyperthyroidism in a 13 V-J model.

CDR3 length: 17 residues. CDR1 is MGHRA and CDR2 is YSYEKL in the germline V gene. Trimming took off 1 base at V and 2 bases at J, with 17 bases between the two ends. The sample taken for sequencing was peripheral blood or thyroid tissue (not recorded which). The chain carries TRBV4-1 and TRBJ1-1; D may be TRBD1 (6 bases). The sequence derives from an adult man with Graves' disease, either hyperthyroidism or ophthalmopathy (not recorded which). CDR3 protein: CASSQGYRVGLNTEAFF. Written as DNA, the CDR3 is TGCGCCAGCAGCCAAGGGTACAGGGTCGGTCTCAACACTGAAGCTTTCTTT.